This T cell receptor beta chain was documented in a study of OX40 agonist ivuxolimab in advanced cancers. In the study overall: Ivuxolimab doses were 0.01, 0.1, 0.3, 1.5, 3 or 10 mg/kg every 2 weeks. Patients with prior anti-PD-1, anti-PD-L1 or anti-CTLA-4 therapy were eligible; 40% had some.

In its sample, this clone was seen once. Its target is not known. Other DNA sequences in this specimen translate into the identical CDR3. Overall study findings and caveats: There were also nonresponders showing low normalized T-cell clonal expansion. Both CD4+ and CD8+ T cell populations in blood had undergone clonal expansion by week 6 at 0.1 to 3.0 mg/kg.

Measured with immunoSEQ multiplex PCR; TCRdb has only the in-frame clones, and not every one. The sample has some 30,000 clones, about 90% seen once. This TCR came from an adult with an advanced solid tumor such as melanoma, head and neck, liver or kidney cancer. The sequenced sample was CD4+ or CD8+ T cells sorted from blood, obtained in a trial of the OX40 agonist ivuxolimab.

CDR3 region: CASSVGGSSYEQYF. The CDR3 DNA follows: TGTGCCAGCAGCGTAGGCGGGAGTTCCTACGAGCAGTACTTC. The V and J genes are TRBV9 and TRBJ2-7; 7 nucleotides line up with TRBD2. The germline V gene has CDR1 SGDLS and CDR2 YYNGEE. V lost 0 bases, J lost 1 base, and 1 base stayed unmatched. CDR3 length: 14 amino acids.